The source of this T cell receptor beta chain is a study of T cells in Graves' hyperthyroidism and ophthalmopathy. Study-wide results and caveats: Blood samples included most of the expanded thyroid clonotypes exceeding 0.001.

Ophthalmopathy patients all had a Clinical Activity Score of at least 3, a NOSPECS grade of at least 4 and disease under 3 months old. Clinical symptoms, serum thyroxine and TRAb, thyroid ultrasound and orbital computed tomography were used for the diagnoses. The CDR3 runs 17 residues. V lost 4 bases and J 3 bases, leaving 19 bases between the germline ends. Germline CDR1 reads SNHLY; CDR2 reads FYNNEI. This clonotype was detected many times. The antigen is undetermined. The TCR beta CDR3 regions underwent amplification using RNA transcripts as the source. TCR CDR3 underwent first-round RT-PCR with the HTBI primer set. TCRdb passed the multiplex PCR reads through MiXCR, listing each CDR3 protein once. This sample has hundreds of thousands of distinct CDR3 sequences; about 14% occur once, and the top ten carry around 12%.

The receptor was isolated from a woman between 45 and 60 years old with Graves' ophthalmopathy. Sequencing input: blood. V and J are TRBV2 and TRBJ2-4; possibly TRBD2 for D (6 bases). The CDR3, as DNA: TGTGCCAGCAGTGCCCAAGCTAGCGCTGCGGGCAAAAACATTCAGTACTTC. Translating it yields CASSAQASAAGKNIQYF.